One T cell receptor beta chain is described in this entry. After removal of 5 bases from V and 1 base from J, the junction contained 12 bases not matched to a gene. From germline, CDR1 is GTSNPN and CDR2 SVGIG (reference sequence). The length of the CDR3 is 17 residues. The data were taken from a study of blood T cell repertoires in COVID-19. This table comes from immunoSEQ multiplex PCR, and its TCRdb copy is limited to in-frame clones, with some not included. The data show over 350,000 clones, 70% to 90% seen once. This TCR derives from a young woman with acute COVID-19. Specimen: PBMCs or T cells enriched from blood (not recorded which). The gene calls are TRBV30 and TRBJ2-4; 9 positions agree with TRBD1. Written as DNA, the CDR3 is TGTGCCTGGGACAACAACAGGGGGCGGTGGGCCAAAAACATTCAGTACTTC. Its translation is CAWDNNRGRWAKNIQYF. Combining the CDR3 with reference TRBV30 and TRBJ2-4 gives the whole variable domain SQTIHQWPATLVQPVGSPLSLECTVEGTSNPNLYWYRQAAGRGLQLLFYSVGIGQISSEVPQNLSASRPQDRQFILSSKKLLLSDSGFYLCAWDNNRGRWAKNIQYFGAGTRLSVL.